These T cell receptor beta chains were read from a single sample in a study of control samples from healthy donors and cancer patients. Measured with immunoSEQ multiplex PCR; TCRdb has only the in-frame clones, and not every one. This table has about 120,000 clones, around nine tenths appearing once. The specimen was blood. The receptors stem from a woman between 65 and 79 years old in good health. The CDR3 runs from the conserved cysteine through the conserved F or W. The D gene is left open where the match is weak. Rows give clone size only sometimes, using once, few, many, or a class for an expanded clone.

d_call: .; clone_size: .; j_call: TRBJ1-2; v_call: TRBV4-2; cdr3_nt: TGTGCCAGCAGCCAAGATCCTGAGGGTAGATATGGCTACACCTTC; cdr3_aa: CASSQDPEGRYGYTF
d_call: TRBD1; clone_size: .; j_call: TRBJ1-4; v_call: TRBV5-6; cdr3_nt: TGTGCCAGCAGTTCCGGGACAGGGACCGAAAAACTGTTTTTT; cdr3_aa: CASSSGTGTEKLFF
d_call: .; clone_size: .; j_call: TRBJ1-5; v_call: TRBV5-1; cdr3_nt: TGCGCCAGCAGCCCCGAGGGGTCGTATCTCAATCAGCCCCAGCATTTT; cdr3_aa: CASSPEGSYLNQPQHF
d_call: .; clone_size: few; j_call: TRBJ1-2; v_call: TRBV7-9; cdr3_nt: TGTGCCAGCAGCTTAGACAGGGTGGGTGGCTACACCTTC; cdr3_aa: CASSLDRVGGYTF
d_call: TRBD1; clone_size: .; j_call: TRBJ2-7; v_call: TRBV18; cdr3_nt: TGTGCCAGCTCACCATCGGACAGGGGTTACAACGAGCAGTACTTC; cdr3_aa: CASSPSDRGYNEQYF
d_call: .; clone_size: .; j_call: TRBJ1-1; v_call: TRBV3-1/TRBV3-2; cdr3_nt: TGTGCCAGCAGCCTCACGGCAGGTATCACTGAAGCTTTCTTT; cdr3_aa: CASSLTAGITEAFF
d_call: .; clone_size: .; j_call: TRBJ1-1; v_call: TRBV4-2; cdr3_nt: TGTGCCAGCAGCTTCCGGACGGAGAACACTGAAGCTTTCTTT; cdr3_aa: CASSFRTENTEAFF
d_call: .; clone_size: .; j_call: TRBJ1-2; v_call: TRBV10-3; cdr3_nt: TGTGCCATCAGTGAACAGGAGGTATATGGCTACACCTTC; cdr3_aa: CAISEQEVYGYTF
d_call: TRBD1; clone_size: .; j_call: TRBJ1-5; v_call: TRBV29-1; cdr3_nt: TGCAGCGCCCGGACAGGGGGCTTCAATCAGCCCCAGCATTTT; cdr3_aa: CSARTGGFNQPQHF
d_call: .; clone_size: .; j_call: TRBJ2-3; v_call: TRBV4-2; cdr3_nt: TGTGCCAGCAGCCAAACTAGCACAGATACGCAGTATTTT; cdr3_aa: CASSQTSTDTQYF
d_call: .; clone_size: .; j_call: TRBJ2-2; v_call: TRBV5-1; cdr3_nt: TGCGCCAGCAGCTCCGGGACCGCGAACACCGGGGAGCTGTTTTTT; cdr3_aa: CASSSGTANTGELFF
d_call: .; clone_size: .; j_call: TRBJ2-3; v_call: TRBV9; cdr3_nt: TGTGCCAGCAGTTTTACCGGGACTCCTATGATGGATACGCAGTATTTT; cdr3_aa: CASSFTGTPMMDTQYF
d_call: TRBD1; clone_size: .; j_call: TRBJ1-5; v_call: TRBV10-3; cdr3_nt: TGTGCCATCAGGGGACAGTATGGGGATCAGCCCCAGCATTTT; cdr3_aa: CAIRGQYGDQPQHF
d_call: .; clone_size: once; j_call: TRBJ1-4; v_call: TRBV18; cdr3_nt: TGTGCCAGCTCACCTCTGGACAGCTTGAATGAAAAACTGTTTTTT; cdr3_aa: CASSPLDSLNEKLFF
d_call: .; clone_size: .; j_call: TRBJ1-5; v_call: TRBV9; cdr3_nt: TGTGCCAGCAGCGTACCGGGGGGGGCCAATCAGCCCCAGCATTTT; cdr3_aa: CASSVPGGANQPQHF
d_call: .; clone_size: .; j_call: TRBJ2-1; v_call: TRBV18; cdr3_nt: TGTGCCAGCTCAACGCAGGGATACTCCTACAATGAGCAGTTCTTC; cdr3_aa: CASSTQGYSYNEQFF
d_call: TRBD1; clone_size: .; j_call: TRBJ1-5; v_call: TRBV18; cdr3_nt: TGTGCCAGCTCCCCACAGGGGGATCAGCCCCAGCATTTT; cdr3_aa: CASSPQGDQPQHF
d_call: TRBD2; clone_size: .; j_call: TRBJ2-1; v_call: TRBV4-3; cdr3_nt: TGCGCCAGCAGCCGGGCTGACGCGGGAGGATACAATGAGCAGTTCTTC; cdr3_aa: CASSRADAGGYNEQFF